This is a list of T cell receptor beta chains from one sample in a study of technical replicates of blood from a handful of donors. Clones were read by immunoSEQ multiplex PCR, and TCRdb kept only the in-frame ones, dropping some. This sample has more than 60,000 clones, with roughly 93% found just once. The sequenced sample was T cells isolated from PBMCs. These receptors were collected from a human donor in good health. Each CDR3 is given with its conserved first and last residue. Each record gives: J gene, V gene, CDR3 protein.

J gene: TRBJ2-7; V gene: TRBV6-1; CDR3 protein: CASRVGQGRSYEQYF
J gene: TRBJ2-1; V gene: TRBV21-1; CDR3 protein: CASSSWDRGNEQFF
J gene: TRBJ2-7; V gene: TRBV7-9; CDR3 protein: CASSLRELYEQYF
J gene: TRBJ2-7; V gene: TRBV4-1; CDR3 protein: CASSPGSGSSYEQYF
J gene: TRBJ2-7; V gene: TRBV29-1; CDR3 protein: CSVVSGNSYEQYF
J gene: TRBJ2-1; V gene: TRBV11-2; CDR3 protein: CASSLGGSGGGEQFF
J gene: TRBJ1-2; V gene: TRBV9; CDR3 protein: CASSPQGEAIYGYTF
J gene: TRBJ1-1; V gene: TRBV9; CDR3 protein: CASSVVTGVNTEAFF
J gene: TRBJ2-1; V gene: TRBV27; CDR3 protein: CASKDDPASVYNEQFF
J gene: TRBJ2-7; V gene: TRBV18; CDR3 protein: CASSPSRGNYEQYF
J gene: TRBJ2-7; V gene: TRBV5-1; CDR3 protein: CASSPEGASGRQYF
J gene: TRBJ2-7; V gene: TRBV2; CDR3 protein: CASRAGTVTYEQYF
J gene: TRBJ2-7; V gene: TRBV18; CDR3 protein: CASSPPGQAYEQYF
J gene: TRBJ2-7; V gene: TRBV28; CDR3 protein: CASSDPQVSSYEQYF
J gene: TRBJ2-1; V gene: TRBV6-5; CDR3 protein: CASSAGAYNEQFF
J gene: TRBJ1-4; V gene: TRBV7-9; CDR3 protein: CASSLGKRGTGYGEKLFF
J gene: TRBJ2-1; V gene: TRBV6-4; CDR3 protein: CASSAQDSSYNEQFF
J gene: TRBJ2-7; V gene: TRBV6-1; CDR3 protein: CASSTPGQGYEQYF
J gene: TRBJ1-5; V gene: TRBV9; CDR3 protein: CASSVDGNQPQHF
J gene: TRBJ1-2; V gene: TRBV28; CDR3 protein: CASSLPTGYGYTF
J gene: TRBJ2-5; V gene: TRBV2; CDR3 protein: CASREGTGRETQYF
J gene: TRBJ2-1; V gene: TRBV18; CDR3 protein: CASSRGTSGSHNEQFF
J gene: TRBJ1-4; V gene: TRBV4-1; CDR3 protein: CASSQMGGGEKLFF
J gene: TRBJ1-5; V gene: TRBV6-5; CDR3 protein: CASSYSEGTQPQHF
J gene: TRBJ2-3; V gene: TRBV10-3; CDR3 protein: CAINIGSGIDTDTQYF
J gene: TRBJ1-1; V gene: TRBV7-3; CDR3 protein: CASSLTRLAGGSEAFF
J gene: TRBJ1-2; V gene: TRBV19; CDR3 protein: CASTRQGAMSYTF
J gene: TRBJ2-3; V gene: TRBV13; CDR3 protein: CASSFGTDTQYF
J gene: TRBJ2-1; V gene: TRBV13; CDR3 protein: CASSLSGRVYNEQFF
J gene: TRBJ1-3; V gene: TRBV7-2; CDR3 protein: CASSRRTIMGGPPGNTIYF
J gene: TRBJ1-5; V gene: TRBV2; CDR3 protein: CASSADTGKGQPQHF
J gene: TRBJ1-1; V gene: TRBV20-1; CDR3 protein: CSARVGPEAFF
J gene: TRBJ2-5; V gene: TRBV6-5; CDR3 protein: CASSYSSETQYF
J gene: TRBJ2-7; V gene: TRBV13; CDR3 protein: CASSLRQGSYEQYF
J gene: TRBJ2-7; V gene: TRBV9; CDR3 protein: CASSVGGSAYEQYF
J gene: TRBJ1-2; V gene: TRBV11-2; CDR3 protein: CASSLDRTSYGYTF
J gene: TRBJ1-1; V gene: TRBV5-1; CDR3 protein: CASSSNPGTGLEAFF
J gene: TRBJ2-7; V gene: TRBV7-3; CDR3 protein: CASSSLQGPYEQYF